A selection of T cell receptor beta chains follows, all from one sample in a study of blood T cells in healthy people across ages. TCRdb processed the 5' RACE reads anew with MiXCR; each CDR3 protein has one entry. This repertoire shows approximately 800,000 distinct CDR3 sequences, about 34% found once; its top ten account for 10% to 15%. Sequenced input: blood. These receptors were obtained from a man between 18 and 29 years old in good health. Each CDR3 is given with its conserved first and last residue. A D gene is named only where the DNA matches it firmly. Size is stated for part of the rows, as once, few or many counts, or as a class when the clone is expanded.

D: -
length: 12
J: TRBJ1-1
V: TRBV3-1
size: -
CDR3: CASSRGGSEAFF
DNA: TGTGCCAGCAGCCGGGGAGGGAGTGAAGCTTTCTTT

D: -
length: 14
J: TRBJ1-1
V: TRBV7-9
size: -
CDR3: CASSSETGLSEAFF
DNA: TGTGCCAGCAGCTCTGAGACAGGACTTTCTGAAGCTTTCTTT

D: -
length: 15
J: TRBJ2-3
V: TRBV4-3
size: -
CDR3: CTSSQDGGSTDTQYF
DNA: TGCACCAGCAGCCAGGATGGGGGTAGCACAGATACGCAGTATTTT

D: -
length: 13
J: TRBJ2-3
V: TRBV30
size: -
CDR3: CAWNQQAPETQYF
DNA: TGTGCCTGGAATCAGCAAGCGCCAGAAACGCAGTATTTT

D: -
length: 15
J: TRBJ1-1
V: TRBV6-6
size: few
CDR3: CASSYSKYANTEAFF
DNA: TGTGCCAGCAGTTACTCGAAGTATGCGAACACTGAAGCTTTCTTT

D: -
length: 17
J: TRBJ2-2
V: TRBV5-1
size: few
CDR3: CASSLEASGANTGELFF
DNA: TGCGCCAGCAGCTTGGAAGCTTCGGGGGCGAACACCGGGGAGCTGTTTTTT

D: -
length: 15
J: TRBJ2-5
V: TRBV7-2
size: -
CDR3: CASSSDKTKYNEQYF
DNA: TGTGCCAGCAGCTCGGACAAGACAAAGTACAATGAGCAGTACTTC

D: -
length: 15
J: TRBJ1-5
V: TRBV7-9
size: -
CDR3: CASSLAKVEGQPQHF
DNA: TGTGCCAGCAGCTTAGCGAAGGTAGAGGGTCAGCCCCAGCATTTT

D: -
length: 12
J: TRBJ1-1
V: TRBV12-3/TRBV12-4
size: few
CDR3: CASSLQFEEAFF
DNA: TGTGCCAGCAGTTTACAGTTTGAAGAGGCTTTCTTT

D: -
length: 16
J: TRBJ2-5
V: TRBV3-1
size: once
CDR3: CASSLRRGAVGETQYF
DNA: TGTGCCAGCAGCCTCCGCCGGGGGGCGGTAGGCGAGACCCAGTACTTC

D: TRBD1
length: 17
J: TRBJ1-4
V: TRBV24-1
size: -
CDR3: CATSGTPQGADQEKLFF
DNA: TGTGCCACCAGTGGTACACCACAGGGGGCGGATCAGGAAAAACTGTTTTTT

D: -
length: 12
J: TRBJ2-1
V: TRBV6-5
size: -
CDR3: CASSTQTGEQFF
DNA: TGTGCCAGCAGTACCCAGACTGGGGAGCAGTTCTTC

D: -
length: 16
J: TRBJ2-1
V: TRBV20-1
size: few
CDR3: CSARDNWDTDGNEQFF
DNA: TGCAGTGCTAGAGATAATTGGGATACCGACGGGAATGAGCAGTTCTTC

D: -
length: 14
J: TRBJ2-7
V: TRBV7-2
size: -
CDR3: CASSFSRASNEQYF
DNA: TGTGCCAGCAGCTTTAGTAGAGCCAGCAATGAGCAGTACTTC

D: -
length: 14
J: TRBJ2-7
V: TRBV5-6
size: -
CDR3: CASSSGDNSYEQYF
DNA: TGTGCCAGCAGCTCCGGGGACAACTCCTACGAGCAGTACTTC

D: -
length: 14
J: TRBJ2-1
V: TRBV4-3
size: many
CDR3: CASSQDRVGGEQFF
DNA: TGCGCCAGCAGCCAAGATCGCGTCGGAGGTGAGCAGTTCTTC

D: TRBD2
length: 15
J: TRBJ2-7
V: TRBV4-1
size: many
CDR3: CASSHILAGLYEQYF
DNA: TGCGCCAGCAGCCACATCCTAGCGGGGCTCTACGAGCAGTACTTC

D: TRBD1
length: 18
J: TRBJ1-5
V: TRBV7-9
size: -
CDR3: CASSAGDRGMYSNQPQHF
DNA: TGTGCCAGCAGCGCCGGGGACAGGGGCATGTATAGCAATCAGCCCCAGCATTTT

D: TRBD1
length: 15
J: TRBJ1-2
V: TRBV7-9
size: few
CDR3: CASSLDRGKGYGYTF
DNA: TGTGCCAGCAGCCTCGACAGGGGAAAAGGTTATGGCTACACCTTC

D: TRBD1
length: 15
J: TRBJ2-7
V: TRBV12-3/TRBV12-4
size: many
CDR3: CASSLRTGGFYEQYF
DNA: TGTGCCAGCAGTTTAAGGACAGGGGGCTTTTACGAGCAGTACTTC

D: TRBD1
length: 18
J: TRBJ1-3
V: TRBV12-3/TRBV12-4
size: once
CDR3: CASNSRLDRALSGNTIYF
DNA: TGTGCCAGCAATTCGCGCCTCGACAGGGCACTCTCTGGAAACACCATATATTTT

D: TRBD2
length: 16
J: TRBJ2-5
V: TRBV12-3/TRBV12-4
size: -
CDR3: CASSPTSGGAMETQYF
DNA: TGTGCCAGCAGCCCCACTAGCGGGGGGGCCATGGAGACCCAGTACTTC

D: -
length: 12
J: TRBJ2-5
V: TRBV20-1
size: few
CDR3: CSATDGKKTQYF
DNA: TGCAGTGCTACTGATGGCAAGAAGACCCAGTACTTC

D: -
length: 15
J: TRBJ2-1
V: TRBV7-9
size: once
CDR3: CASSLVASLGETQFF
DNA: TGTGCCAGCAGCTTAGTGGCTAGCTTGGGGGAGACCCAGTTCTTC

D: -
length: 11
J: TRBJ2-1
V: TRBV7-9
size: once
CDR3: CASSLGNGQFF
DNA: TGTGCCAGCAGCTTAGGGAATGGGCAGTTCTTC

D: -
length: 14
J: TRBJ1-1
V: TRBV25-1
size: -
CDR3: CASSGRDTDNEAFF
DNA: TGTGCCAGCAGTGGCCGGGACACCGACAATGAAGCTTTCTTT

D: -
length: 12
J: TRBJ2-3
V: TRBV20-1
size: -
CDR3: CSARDGPDTQYF
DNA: TGCAGTGCTAGAGATGGCCCAGATACGCAGTATTTT

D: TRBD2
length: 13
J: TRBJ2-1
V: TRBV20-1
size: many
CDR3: CKPTSGGSSMQFF
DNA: TGCAAGCCGACTAGCGGGGGGTCCTCTATGCAGTTCTTC

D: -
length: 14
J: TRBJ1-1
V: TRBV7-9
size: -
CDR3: CASSLIGRDTEAFF
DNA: TGTGCCAGCAGCTTAATCGGACGGGACACTGAAGCTTTCTTT

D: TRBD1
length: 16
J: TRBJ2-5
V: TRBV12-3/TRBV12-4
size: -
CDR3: CASSLGGGQGRYEQYF
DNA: TGTGCCAGCAGTTTAGGCGGGGGACAGGGGAGGTATGAGCAGTACTTC

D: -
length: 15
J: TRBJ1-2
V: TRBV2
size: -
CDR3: CASSEAMGAGYGYTF
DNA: TGTGCCAGCAGTGAAGCAATGGGGGCGGGCTATGGCTACACCTTC

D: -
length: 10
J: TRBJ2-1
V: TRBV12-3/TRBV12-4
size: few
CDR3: CASSSYEQFF
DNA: TGTGCCAGCAGTTCGTATGAGCAGTTCTTC

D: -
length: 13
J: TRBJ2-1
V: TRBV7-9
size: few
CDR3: CASSPSPLQGQFF
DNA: TGTGCCAGCAGCCCGAGCCCCCTACAAGGGCAGTTCTTC

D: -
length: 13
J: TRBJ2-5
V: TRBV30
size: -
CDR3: CAWSSDGQETQYF
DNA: TGTGCCTGGAGTTCCGACGGACAAGAGACCCAGTACTTC

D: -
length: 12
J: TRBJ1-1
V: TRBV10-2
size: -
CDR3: CASREGEAEAFF
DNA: TGCGCCAGCAGGGAGGGGGAAGCTGAAGCTTTCTTT

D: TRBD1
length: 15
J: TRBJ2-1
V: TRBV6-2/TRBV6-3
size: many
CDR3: CASHYRDRGYNEQFF
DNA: TGTGCCAGCCACTACCGGGACAGGGGATATAATGAGCAGTTCTTC

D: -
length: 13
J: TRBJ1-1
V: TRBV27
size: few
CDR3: CASSLRAYTEAFF
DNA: TGTGCCAGCAGCCTCCGGGCGTACACTGAAGCTTTCTTT

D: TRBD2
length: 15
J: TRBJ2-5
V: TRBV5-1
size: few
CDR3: CASSPRTSSPETQYF
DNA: TGCGCCAGCAGCCCAAGGACTAGCTCCCCAGAGACCCAGTACTTC

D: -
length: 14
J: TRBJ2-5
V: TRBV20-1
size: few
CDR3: CSARVPGLEETQYF
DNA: TGCAGTGCTAGAGTACCGGGACTCGAAGAGACCCAGTACTTC

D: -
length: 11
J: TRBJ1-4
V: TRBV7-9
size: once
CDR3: CASSDHEKLFF
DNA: TGTGCCAGCAGCGACCACGAAAAACTGTTTTTT

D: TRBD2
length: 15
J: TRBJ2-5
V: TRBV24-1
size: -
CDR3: CATSDPQGGEETQYF
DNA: TGTGCCACCAGTGACCCCCAGGGAGGGGAAGAGACCCAGTACTTC

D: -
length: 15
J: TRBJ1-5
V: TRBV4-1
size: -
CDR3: CASSRAQGRDQPQHF
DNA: TGCGCCAGCAGCCGGGCCCAGGGAAGGGATCAGCCCCAGCATTTT

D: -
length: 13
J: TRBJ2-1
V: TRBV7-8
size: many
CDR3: CASSLGQLNEQFF
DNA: TGTGCCAGCAGCTTAGGACAGCTTAATGAGCAGTTCTTC